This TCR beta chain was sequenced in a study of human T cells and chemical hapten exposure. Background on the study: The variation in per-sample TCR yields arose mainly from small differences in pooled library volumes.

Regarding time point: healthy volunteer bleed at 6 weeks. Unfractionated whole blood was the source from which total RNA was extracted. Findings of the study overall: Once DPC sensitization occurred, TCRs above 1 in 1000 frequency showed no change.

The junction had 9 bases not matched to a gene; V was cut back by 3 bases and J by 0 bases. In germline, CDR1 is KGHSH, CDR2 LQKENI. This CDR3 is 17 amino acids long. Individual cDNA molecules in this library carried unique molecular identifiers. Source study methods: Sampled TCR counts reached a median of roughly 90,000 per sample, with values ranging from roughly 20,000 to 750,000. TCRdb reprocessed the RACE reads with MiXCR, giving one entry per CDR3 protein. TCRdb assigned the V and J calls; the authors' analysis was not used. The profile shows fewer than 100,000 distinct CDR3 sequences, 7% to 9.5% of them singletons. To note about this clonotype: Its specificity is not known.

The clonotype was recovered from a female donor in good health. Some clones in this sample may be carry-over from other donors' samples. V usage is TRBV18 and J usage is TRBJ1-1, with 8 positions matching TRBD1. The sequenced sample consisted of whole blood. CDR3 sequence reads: CASSPPGRGRMNTEAFF. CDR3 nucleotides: TGTGCCAGCTCACCTCCTGGCAGGGGGCGTATGAACACTGAAGCTTTCTTT.